The rows below give T cell receptor beta chains drawn from one sample of a study of T cell responses to AZD1222 COVID-19 vaccine. Repertoires were generated with immunoSEQ multiplex PCR, while TCRdb's copy carries only in-frame clones and drops some. The sample has 45,000 to 65,000 clones, 70% to 80% seen once. The material was peripheral blood, obtained 28 days after the second AZD1222 dose. Receptor source: an adult who received the AZD1222 COVID-19 vaccine. CDR3s include the opening cysteine and the closing phenylalanine or tryptophan. D genes are given only for firm matches. Not all rows give a size; the values are once, few, many and, for expanded clones, a class.

j_call	clone_size	d_call	v_call	cdr3_nt	cdr3_aa
TRBJ2-2	NA	NA	TRBV19	TGTGCCTCGAACCCCATTCGGACAGCTGCGAACACCGGGGAGCTGTTTTTT	CASNPIRTAANTGELFF
TRBJ2-3	few	TRBD1	TRBV29-1	TGCAGCGTTGAAGATCTTTGGGCAGGGGGCCCCACAGATACGCAGTATTTT	CSVEDLWAGGPTDTQYF
TRBJ1-6	NA	NA	TRBV5-1	TGCGCCAGCAGCATCCAGGGCCTCTTCTCACCCCTCCACTTT	CASSIQGLFSPLHF
TRBJ1-1	NA	NA	TRBV11-2	TGTGCCAGCAGCTTCTCCCTGCTGGTGAACACTGAAGCTTTCTTT	CASSFSLLVNTEAFF
TRBJ2-1	NA	TRBD2	TRBV24-1	TGTGCCACCAGCACTAGCGGGAGTACAAATGAGCAGTTCTTC	CATSTSGSTNEQFF
TRBJ2-3	NA	NA	TRBV27	TGTGCCAGCAGTTTATCCTCAAGAGATACGCAGTATTTT	CASSLSSRDTQYF
TRBJ2-3	NA	NA	TRBV5-4	TGTGCCAGCAGCTTGCAGAACACAGATACGCAGTATTTT	CASSLQNTDTQYF
TRBJ1-4	once	TRBD1	TRBV2	TGTGCCAGCAGTCGACAGGGGGCAGCGGCTAATGAAAAACTGTTTTTT	CASSRQGAAANEKLFF
TRBJ1-5	NA	NA	TRBV19	TGTGCCAGTACCGACCGAGGGTGGAGCAATCAGCCCCAGCATTTT	CASTDRGWSNQPQHF
TRBJ2-5	NA	NA	TRBV25-1	TGTGCCAGCAGTGAATTATCCAGTACTTTGACCCAAGAGACCCAGTACTTC	CASSELSSTLTQETQYF
TRBJ2-4	NA	TRBD2	TRBV28	TGTGCCAGCAGCCCCGGGGGGGACCCCTTAAGGAACATTCAGTACTTC	CASSPGGDPLRNIQYF
TRBJ2-4	NA	NA	TRBV18	TGTGCCAGCTCACTCGGTCAGGGAGGAAACATTCAGTACTTC	CASSLGQGGNIQYF
TRBJ2-1	NA	TRBD2	TRBV24-1	TGTGCCACCAGTGATTTAAAAGGGGCGGGAGGCGAGCAGTTCTTC	CATSDLKGAGGEQFF
TRBJ2-7	NA	TRBD1	TRBV7-8	TGTGCCAGCAGCCAAAGACAGGGCTCCTACGAGCAGTACTTC	CASSQRQGSYEQYF
TRBJ2-5	NA	TRBD2	TRBV7-9	TGTGCCAGCAGCCCGCTAGCGGCACAAGAGACCCAGTACTTC	CASSPLAAQETQYF
TRBJ2-5	NA	TRBD1	TRBV5-5	TGTGCCAGCAGCGGCCGTAGACAGGGTGGGGAGACCCAGTACTTC	CASSGRRQGGETQYF
TRBJ1-2	NA	NA	TRBV2	TGTGCCAGCAGCGGTATCCTAGGCGGCTACACCTTC	CASSGILGGYTF
TRBJ1-4	NA	NA	TRBV27	TGTGCCAGCAGTTTAAATCCTCGTCGGGAAAAACTGTTTTTT	CASSLNPRREKLFF
TRBJ1-1	NA	TRBD1	TRBV7-8	TGTGCCAGCAGCGTTAGACAGGGGTCGAACACTGAAGCTTTCTTT	CASSVRQGSNTEAFF
TRBJ2-5	NA	NA	TRBV24-1	TGTGCCACCAGTGATGCCCACGGGGAGACCCAGTACTTC	CATSDAHGETQYF
TRBJ1-3	NA	TRBD1	TRBV5-1	TGCGCCAGCAGCGCCGGACAGGGCGCTTCTGGAAACACCATATATTTT	CASSAGQGASGNTIYF
TRBJ2-1	NA	TRBD2	TRBV27	TGTGCCAGCAGACGGACTAGCGGGAGAGATGAGCAGTTCTTC	CASRRTSGRDEQFF
TRBJ2-3	NA	NA	TRBV14	TGTGCCAGCAGCCAACCTGGGGCTGTATGGGCAGATACGCAGTATTTT	CASSQPGAVWADTQYF
TRBJ1-5	NA	NA	TRBV6-5	TGTGCCAGCGCGCTTGGCAATCAGCCCCAGCATTTT	CASALGNQPQHF
TRBJ1-2	NA	TRBD1	TRBV19	TGTGCCAGTAGTTACTTGGGACAGCCCTATGGCTACACCTTC	CASSYLGQPYGYTF
TRBJ1-1	NA	NA	TRBV3-1/TRBV3-2	TGTGCCAGCAGCCTCAGGGAGAACACTGAAGCTTTCTTT	CASSLRENTEAFF
TRBJ1-2	few	NA	TRBV28	TGTGCCAGCAGTCCCGGGACAAGCCGCTATGGCTACACCTTC	CASSPGTSRYGYTF
TRBJ1-5	once	NA	TRBV10-3	TGTGCCATCAGTGCGGACGGAGGCAATCAGCCCCAGCATTTT	CAISADGGNQPQHF
TRBJ2-1	NA	NA	TRBV7-6	TGTGCCAGCAGCTTTTCTGAGAGCTCCTACAATGAGCAGTTCTTC	CASSFSESSYNEQFF
TRBJ1-5	once	NA	TRBV19	TGTGCCAGTAGTATGGGTGCGTTGGGATACAATCAGCCCCAGCATTTT	CASSMGALGYNQPQHF
TRBJ2-3	NA	NA	TRBV5-6	TGTGCCAGCAGCTCCGGGCCGACAGATACGCAGTATTTT	CASSSGPTDTQYF
TRBJ2-4	NA	NA	TRBV11-2	TGTGCCAGCAGCGGAGGGGGGATTGCCAAAAACATTCAGTACTTC	CASSGGGIAKNIQYF
TRBJ2-1	NA	NA	TRBV10-1	TGCGCCAGCAGTGATCAGAGGACTAACAAAAATGGGAACTCCTACAATGAGCAGTTCTTC	CASSDQRTNKNGNSYNEQFF
TRBJ2-3	once	NA	TRBV19	TGTGCCAGTAGTAACTCCGGCGGTACGCAGTATTTT	CASSNSGGTQYF
TRBJ2-3	NA	TRBD2	TRBV5-8	TGTGCCGGGCACCCCGGGACTAGCTCTACAGATACGCAGTATTTT	CAGHPGTSSTDTQYF
TRBJ2-3	NA	NA	TRBV5-1	TGCGCCAGCAGCTTGGGTGGCACAGATACGCAGTATTTT	CASSLGGTDTQYF